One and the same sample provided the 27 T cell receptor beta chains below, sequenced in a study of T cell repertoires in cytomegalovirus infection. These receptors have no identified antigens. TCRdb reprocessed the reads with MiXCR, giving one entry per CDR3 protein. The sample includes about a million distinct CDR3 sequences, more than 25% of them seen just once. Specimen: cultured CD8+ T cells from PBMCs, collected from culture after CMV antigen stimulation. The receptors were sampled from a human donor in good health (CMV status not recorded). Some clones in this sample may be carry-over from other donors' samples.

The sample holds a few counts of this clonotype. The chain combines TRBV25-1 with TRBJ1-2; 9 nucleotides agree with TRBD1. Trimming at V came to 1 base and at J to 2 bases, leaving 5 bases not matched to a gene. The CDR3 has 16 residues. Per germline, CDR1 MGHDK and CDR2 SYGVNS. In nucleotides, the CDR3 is TGTGCCAGCAGTGAATTTTGGACAGGGGAAAACTATGGCTACACCTTC. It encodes CASSEFWTGENYGYTF.

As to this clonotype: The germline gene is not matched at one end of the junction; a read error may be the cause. The DNA of the CDR3 is TGCAGCACCCGCCAGTGGGGCAATCAGCCCCATCATTTT. It is translated as CSTRQWGNQPHHF. The chain has TRBV20-1 and TRBJ1-5; possibly TRBD1 for D (5 bases). Germline V lookup: CDR1 DFQATT, CDR2 SNEGSKA (reference sequence). The CDR3 is 13 residues long.

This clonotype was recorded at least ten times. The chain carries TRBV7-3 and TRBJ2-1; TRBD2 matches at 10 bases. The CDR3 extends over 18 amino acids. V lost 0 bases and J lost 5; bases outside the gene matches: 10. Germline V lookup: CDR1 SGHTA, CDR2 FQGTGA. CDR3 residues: CASSLTSGGRYNHNEQFF. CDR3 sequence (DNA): TGTGCCAGCAGCTTAACTAGCGGGGGGCGGTACAACCACAATGAGCAGTTCTTC.

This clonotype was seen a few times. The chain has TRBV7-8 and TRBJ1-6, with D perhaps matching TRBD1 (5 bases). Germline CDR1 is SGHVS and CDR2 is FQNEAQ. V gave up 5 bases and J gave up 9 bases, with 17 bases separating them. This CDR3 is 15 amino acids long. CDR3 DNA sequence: TGTGCCAGCAGCCCCACAACCGGGACCAGTTCACCCCTCCACTTT. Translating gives CASSPTTGTSSPLHF.

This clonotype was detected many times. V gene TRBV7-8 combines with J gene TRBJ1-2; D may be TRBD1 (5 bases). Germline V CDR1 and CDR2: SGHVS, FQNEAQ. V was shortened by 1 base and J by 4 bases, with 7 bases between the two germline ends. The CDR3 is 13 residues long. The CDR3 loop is CASSLDRRYGYTF. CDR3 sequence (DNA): TGTGCCAGCAGCTTAGACAGGCGCTATGGCTACACCTTC.

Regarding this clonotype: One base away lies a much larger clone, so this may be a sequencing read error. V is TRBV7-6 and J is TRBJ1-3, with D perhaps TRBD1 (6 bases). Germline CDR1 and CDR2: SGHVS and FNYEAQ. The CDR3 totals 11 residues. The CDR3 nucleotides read TGTGCTACAGGGCAGGGAAACACCAAATATTTT. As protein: CATGQGNTKYF. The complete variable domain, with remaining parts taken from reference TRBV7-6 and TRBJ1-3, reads GAGVSQSPRYKVTKRGQDVALRCDPISGHVSLYWYRQALGQGPEFLTYFNYEAQQDKSGLPNDRFSAERPEGSISTLTIQRTEQRDSAMYRCATGQGNTKYFGEGSWLTVV.

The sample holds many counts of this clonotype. The CDR3 reads CASSLVVYEQYF. CDR3 bases: TGTGCCAGCAGCTTAGTTGTTTACGAGCAGTACTTC. J is TRBJ2-7 and V is TRBV7-8, with D hard to call. CDR3 length equals 12 residues. Germline V gives CDR1 SGHVS, CDR2 FQNEAQ. V was cut by 1 base and J by 4 bases, with 5 bases left in between.

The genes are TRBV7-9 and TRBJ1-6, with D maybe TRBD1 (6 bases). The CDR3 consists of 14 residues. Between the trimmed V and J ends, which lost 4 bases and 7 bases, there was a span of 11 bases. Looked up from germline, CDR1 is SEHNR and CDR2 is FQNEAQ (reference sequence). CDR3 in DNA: TGTGCCAGCAGCTCACAACAGGGCAATTCACCCCTCCACTTT. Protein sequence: CASSSQQGNSPLHF. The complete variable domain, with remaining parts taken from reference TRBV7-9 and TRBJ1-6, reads DTGVSQNPRHKITKRGQNVTFRCDPISEHNRLYWYRQTLGQGPEFLTYFQNEAQLEKSRLLSDRFSAERPKGSFSTLEIQRTEQGDSAMYLCASSSQQGNSPLHFGNGTRLTVT.

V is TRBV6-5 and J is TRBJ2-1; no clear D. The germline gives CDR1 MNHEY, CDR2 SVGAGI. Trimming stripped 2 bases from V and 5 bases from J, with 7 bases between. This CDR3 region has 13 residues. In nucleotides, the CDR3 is TGTGCCAGCAGTTACAACAGAAACAATGAGCAGTTCTTC. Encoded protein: CASSYNRNNEQFF.

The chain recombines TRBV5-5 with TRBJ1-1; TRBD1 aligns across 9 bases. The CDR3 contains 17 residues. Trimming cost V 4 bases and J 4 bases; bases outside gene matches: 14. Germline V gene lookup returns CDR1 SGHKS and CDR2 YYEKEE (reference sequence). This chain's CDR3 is CASSKRQGDRSFTEAFF. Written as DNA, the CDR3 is TGTGCCAGCAGCAAAAGACAGGGGGACAGGTCGTTCACTGAAGCTTTCTTT.

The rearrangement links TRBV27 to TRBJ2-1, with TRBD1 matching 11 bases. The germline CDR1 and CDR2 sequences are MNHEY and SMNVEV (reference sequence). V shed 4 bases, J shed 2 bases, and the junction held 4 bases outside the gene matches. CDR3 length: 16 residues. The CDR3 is CASSSWTGGAYNEQFF. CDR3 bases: TGTGCCAGCAGTTCCTGGACAGGGGGCGCCTACAATGAGCAGTTCTTC.

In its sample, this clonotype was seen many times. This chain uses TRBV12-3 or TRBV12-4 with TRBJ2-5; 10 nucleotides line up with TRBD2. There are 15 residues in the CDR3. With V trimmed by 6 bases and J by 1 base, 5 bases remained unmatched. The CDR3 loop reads CASSRTSGAQETQYF. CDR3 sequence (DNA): TGTGCCAGCAGCCGGACTAGCGGAGCCCAAGAGACCCAGTACTTC.

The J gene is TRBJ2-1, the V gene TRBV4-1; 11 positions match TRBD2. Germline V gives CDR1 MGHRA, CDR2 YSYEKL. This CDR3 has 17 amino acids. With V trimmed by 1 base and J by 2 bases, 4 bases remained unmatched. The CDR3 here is CASSQGLGLAAYNEQFF. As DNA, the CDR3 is TGCGCCAGCAGCCAAGGCCTGGGACTAGCGGCCTACAATGAGCAGTTCTTC.

CDR3 nucleotides: TGCAGCGTAAAGAGCTCTGGAAACACCATATATTTT. Translation gives CSVKSSGNTIYF. The rearrangement uses TRBV29-1 and TRBJ1-3; no clear D gene. This CDR3 contains 12 residues. In germline, CDR1 is SQVTM, CDR2 ANQGSEA. V was cut by 6 bases and J by 0 bases, with 6 bases left in between.

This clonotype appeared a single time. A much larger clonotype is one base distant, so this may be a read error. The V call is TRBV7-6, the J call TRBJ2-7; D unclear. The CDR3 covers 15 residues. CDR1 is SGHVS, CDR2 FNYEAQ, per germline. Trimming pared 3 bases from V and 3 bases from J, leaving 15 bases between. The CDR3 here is CASSFVDQSGYEQYF. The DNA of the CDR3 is TGTGCCAGCAGCTTCGTTGATCAGTCGGGCTACGAGCAGTACTTC.

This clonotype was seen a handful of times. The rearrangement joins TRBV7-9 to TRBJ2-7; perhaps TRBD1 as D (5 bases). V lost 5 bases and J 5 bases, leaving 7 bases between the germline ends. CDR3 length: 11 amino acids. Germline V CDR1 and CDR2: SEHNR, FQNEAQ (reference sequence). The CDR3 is CASSQGHEQYV. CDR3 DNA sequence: TGTGCCAGCAGCCAGGGCCACGAGCAGTACGTC.

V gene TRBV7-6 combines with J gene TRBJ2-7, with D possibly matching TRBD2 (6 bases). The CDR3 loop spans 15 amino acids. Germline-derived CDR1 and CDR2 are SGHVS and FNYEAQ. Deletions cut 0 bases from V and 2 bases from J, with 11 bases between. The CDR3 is CASSLALGGAYEQYV. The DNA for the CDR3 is TGTGCCAGCAGCTTAGCGTTAGGAGGGGCCTACGAGCAGTACGTC.

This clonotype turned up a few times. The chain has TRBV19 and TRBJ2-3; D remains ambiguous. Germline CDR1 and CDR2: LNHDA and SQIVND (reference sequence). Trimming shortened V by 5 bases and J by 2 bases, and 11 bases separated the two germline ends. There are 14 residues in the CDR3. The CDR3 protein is CASSQFLNTDTQYF. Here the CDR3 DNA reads TGTGCCAGTAGTCAATTCCTAAACACAGATACGCAGTATTTT.

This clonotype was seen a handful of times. This CDR3 is CSARRGARPTGELFF. The CDR3, as DNA: TGCAGTGCTAGAAGAGGGGCGCGGCCCACCGGGGAGCTGTTTTTT. The V call is TRBV20-1, the J call TRBJ2-2; D possibly matches TRBD1 or TRBD2 (5 bases each). Germline CDR1 DFQATT, CDR2 SNEGSKA (reference sequence). Trimming pared 2 bases from V and 4 bases from J, leaving 14 bases between. This CDR3 comprises 15 residues.

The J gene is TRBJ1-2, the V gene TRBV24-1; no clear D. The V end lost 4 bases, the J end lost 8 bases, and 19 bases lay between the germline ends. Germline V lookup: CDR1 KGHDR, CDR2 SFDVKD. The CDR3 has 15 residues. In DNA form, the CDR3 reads TGTGCCACCAGTGACCCGAAAGTCGGGATCCGAGGCTACACCTTC. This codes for CATSDPKVGIRGYTF.

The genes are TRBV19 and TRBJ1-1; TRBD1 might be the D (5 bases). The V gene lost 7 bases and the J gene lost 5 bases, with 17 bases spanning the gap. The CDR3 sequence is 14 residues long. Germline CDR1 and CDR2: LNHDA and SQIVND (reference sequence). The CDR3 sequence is CASMAWEGRTEAFF. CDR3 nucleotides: TGTGCCAGTATGGCATGGGAGGGGAGGACTGAAGCTTTCTTT.

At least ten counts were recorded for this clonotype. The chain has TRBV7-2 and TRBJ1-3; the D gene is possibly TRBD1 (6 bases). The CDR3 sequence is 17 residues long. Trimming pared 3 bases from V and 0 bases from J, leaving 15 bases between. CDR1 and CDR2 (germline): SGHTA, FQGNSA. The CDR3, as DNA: TGTGCCAGCAGCTTCCTCTCAGGGGCCGACTCTGGAAACACCATATATTTT. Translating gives CASSFLSGADSGNTIYF.

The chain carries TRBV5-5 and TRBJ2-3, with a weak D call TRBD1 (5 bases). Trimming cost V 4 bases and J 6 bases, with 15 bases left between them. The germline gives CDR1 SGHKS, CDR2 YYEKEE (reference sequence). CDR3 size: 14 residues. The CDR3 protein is CASSLSRTFDTQYF. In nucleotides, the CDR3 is TGTGCCAGCAGCCTTTCACGGACATTCGATACGCAGTATTTT. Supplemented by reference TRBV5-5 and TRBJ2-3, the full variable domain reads DAGVTQSPTHLIKTRGQQVTLRCSPISGHKSVSWYQQVLGQGPQFIFQYYEKEERGRGNFPDRFSARQFPNYSSELNVNALLLGDSALYLCASSLSRTFDTQYFGPGTRLTVL.

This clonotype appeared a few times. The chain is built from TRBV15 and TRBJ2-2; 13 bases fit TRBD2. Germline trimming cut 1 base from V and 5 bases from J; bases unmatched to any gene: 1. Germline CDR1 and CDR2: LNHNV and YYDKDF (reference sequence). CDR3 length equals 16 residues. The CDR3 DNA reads TGTGCCACCAGCAGAGGGGGACTAGCGGGGACCGGGGAGCTGTTTTTT. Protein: CATSRGGLAGTGELFF.

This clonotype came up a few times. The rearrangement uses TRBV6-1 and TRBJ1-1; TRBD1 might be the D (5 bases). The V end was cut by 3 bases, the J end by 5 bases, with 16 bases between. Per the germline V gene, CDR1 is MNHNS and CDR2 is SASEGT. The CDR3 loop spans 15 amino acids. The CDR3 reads CASSDGSQGRTEAFF. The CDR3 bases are TGTGCCAGCAGTGATGGAAGCCAGGGAAGGACTGAAGCTTTCTTT.

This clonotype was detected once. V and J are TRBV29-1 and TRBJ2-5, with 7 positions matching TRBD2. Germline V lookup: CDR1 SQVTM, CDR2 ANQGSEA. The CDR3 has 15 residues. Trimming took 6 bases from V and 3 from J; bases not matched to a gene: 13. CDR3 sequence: CSVEPSGDAKETQYF. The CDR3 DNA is TGCAGCGTGGAGCCCAGCGGGGATGCCAAAGAGACCCAGTACTTC.

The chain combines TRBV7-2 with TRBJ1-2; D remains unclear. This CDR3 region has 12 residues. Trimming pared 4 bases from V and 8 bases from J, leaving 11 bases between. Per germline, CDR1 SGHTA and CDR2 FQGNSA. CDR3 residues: CASSYDIGGYTF. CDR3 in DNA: TGTGCCAGCAGCTATGACATTGGCGGCTACACCTTC. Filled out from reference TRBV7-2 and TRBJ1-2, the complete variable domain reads GAGVSQSPSNKVTEKGKDVELRCDPISGHTALYWYRQSLGQGLEFLIYFQGNSAPDKSGLPSDRFSAERTGGSVSTLTIQRTQQEDSAVYLCASSYDIGGYTFGSGTRLTVV.